These T cell receptor beta chains were read from a single sample in a study of quantifying T cell responses using KT2 cells. TCRdb analysed the UMI-ligation and nested PCR reads with MiXCR anew, one entry per CDR3 protein. Here the sample spans 40,000 to 50,000 distinct CDR3 sequences, about 15% being singletons. The sequencing input was PBMCs spiked with cells of the T cell clone KT2. All receptors come from a human donor. Each CDR3 is given without its conserved first and last residue. Clone size, where shown, is once, few, many, or a class for clones that have expanded.

TRBV30,few,AWSRGTSGYNEQF
TRBV7-9,few,ASSSPQGEHYGYT
TRBV21-1,-,ASTGLIPYEQY
TRBV7-9,many,ASSYGLAGGREQY
TRBV20-1,many,SADLGNTGELF
TRBV5-1,many,ASSLAGETQY
TRBV29-1,many,SVLGVTNTGELF
TRBV10-3,few,AIVEVEPESPSNSPLH
TRBV9,-,ASSPGKGQEKLF
TRBV18,-,ASSQRMETQY
TRBV18,few,ASSLGLALNEQY
TRBV7-6,few,ASSPSPTVWVWETQY
TRBV4-2,-,ASSPRAVAGGARRDYEQY
TRBV10-1,-,ASSESVRVQGSTAPLH
TRBV4-1,-,ASSQDFDGVGRSLH
TRBV7-2,few,ASSLDRNTDTQY
TRBV7-2,-,ASSSDGLAINEQF
TRBV2,-,ASSDFAGVLAYEQY
TRBV5-1,many,ASSLAVNEQF
TRBV15,-,ATSRDSGRLSGEQY
TRBV18,many,ASSPTLSGQGGSNYGYT
TRBV20-1,many,SARDGGNTQY
TRBV27,-,ASSPILAGSTDTQY
TRBV5-4,-,ASSSDRGIREQF
TRBV3-1,-,ASSRGQGGEKLF
TRBV10-3,few,AISESGTDTQY
TRBV7-6,-,ASSSGQYNSPLH
TRBV12-3/TRBV12-4,-,ASSLGHYGYT
TRBV27,-,ASRSMGNNQPQH
TRBV7-2,few,ASSLQSAVYNEQF